The table lists the clone carrying this TCR beta chain with a count of one. This record comes from a study of blood T cell repertoires in COVID-19. Study as a whole: There were acute and convalescent COVID-19 samples, and they came from the United States, Italy and Spain.

Assay: immunoSEQ multiplex PCR; the TCRdb copy retains only in-frame clones and omits some. The sample holds approximately 200,000 clones, 85% to 90% seen once. After removal of 0 bases from V and 5 bases from J, the junction contained 2 bases not matched to a gene. The CDR3 has 14 amino acids. The germline V gene has CDR1 MNHEY and CDR2 SVGAGI. The sequenced sample consisted of PBMCs or T cells enriched from blood (not recorded which). The receptor's source is a man aged 25 to 45 who had recovered from COVID-19. V and J are TRBV6-5 and TRBJ1-1; 8 nucleotides agree with TRBD1. CDR3 in amino acids: CASSYSDRGTEAFF. CDR3 nucleotides: TGTGCCAGCAGTTACTCAGACAGGGGAACTGAAGCTTTCTTT.